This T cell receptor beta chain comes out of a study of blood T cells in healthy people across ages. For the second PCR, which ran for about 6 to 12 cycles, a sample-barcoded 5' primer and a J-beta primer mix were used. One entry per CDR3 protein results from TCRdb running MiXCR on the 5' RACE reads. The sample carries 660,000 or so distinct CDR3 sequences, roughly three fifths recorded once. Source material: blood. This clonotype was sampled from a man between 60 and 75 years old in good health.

The CDR3 coding sequence is TGTGCCAGCAGCTTAGATAGGGGGGACGTCTACTATGGCTACACCTTC. This encodes CASSLDRGDVYYGYTF. The gene calls are TRBV7-9 and TRBJ1-2, with D possibly being TRBD1 (6 bases). Germline V gene lookup returns CDR1 SEHNR and CDR2 FQNEAQ (reference sequence). CDR3 length equals 16 residues. The V end was cut by 1 base, the J end by 3 bases, with 15 bases between.